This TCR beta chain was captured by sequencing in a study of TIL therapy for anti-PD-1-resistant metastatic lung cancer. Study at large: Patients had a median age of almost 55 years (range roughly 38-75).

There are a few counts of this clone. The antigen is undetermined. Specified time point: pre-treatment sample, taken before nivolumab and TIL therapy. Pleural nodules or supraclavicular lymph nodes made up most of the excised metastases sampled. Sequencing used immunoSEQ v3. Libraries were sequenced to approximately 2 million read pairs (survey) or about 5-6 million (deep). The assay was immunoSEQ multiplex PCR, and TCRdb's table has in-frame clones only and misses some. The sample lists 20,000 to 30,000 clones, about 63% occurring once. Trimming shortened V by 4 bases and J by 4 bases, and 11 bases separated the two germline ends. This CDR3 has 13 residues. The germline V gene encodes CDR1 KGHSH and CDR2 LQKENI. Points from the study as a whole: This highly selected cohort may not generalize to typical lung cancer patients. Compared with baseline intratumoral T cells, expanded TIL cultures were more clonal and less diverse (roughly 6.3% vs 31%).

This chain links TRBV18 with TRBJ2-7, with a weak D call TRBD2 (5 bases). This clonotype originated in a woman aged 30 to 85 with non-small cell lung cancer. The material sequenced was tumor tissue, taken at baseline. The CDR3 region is CASSRPGSYEQYF. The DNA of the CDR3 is TGTGCCAGCTCACGACCGGGATCTTACGAGCAGTACTTC.